A selection of T cell receptor beta chains follows, all from one sample in a study of tumor T cells in aggressive B-cell lymphoma. Clones were read by immunoSEQ multiplex PCR, and TCRdb kept only the in-frame ones, dropping some. Among almost 2,500 clones, roughly four fifths were seen once, and the ten largest hold around 13%. The sample comprised tumor tissue. Receptors originate from an adult with diffuse large B cell lymphoma. Each CDR3 is given with its conserved first and last residue. D genes are given only for firm matches. The size entry is marked missing in some rows and otherwise reads once, few, many or a size class.

CDR3aa,CDR3nt,d_gene,v_gene,abundance,j_gene
CASSIDLETQYF,TGTGCCAGTAGTATAGACCTCGAGACCCAGTACTTC,-,TRBV19,-,TRBJ2-5
CASSLAGVDPEQYF,TGCGCCAGCAGCTTAGCGGGAGTGGATCCCGAGCAGTACTTC,TRBD2,TRBV5-1,-,TRBJ2-7
CASSLGTGPTYEQYF,TGTGCCAGCTCACTAGGGACAGGTCCAACCTACGAGCAGTACTTC,TRBD1,TRBV18,-,TRBJ2-7
CASSEAGGGNTQYF,TGTGCCAGCAGTGAAGCGGGAGGGGGGAATACACAGTATTTT,-,TRBV6-1,-,TRBJ2-3
CASSPALGTGGFQETQYF,TGTGCCAGTAGTCCCGCCCTAGGGACAGGGGGTTTCCAAGAGACCCAGTACTTC,TRBD1,TRBV19,-,TRBJ2-5
CASRRQNEKLFF,TGTGCCAGCAGGAGGCAGAATGAAAAACTGTTTTTT,-,TRBV27,-,TRBJ1-4
CASSSSYNSPLHF,TGTGCCAGCAGTTCCAGTTATAATTCACCCCTCCACTTT,-,TRBV28,-,TRBJ1-6
CASSYTETYEQYF,TGTGCCAGCAGTTACACAGAGACCTATGAGCAGTACTTC,-,TRBV27,-,TRBJ2-7
CASSFPSTGAGEKLFF,TGTGCCAGCAGTTTCCCCTCGACAGGGGCGGGCGAAAAACTGTTTTTT,TRBD1,TRBV6-6,-,TRBJ1-4
CTSSPRQGGSTDTQYF,TGTACCAGCAGCCCTCGACAGGGGGGCAGCACAGATACGCAGTATTTT,TRBD1,TRBV7-2,-,TRBJ2-3
CASSRDLRGTEAFF,TGTGCCAGCAGCCGGGACTTGAGGGGCACTGAAGCTTTCTTT,-,TRBV28,-,TRBJ1-1
CASSLKRGGMDEQFF,TGTGCCAGCAGCTTGAAGCGGGGGGGCATGGATGAGCAGTTCTTC,TRBD2,TRBV5-4,few,TRBJ2-1
CASSLTAGGASTDTQYF,TGTGCCAGCAGCTTAACCGCGGGGGGGGCTAGCACAGATACGCAGTATTTT,TRBD2,TRBV7-9,-,TRBJ2-3
CAWSSRHRANEQFF,TGTGCCTGGAGTTCCAGACACAGGGCAAATGAGCAGTTCTTC,-,TRBV30,-,TRBJ2-1
CAISETSAGIQYF,TGTGCCATCAGTGAGACTAGTGCCGGAATTCAGTACTTC,-,TRBV10-3,few,TRBJ2-4
CASSPIQGADTQYF,TGTGCCAGCTCACCAATCCAGGGCGCAGATACGCAGTATTTT,-,TRBV18,-,TRBJ2-3
CSVVGGTLGEQYF,TGCAGCGTGGTGGGGGGGACACTGGGAGAGCAGTACTTC,-,TRBV29-1,-,TRBJ2-7
CASSYEGKQYF,TGTGCCAGCAGCTATGAGGGAAAGCAGTACTTC,-,TRBV5-4,once,TRBJ2-7
CASSSPGAQETQYF,TGTGCCAGCAGCTCTCCAGGCGCTCAAGAGACCCAGTACTTC,-,TRBV7-9,-,TRBJ2-5
CASSRDRGLAGYRNEQFF,TGTGCCAGCAGCCGGGACAGGGGACTAGCGGGGTATAGGAATGAGCAGTTCTTC,TRBD2,TRBV11-2,-,TRBJ2-1
CASSSIISYGYTF,TGTGCCAGCAGCTCGATAATCAGCTATGGCTACACCTTC,-,TRBV7-9,-,TRBJ1-2
CATSSGGLDGELFF,TGTGCCACCAGCTCGGGGGGGCTTGACGGGGAGCTGTTTTTT,TRBD2,TRBV15,-,TRBJ2-2
CASSFIGLGHEQYF,TGTGCCAGCAGCTTTATTGGACTAGGCCACGAGCAGTACTTC,TRBD2,TRBV11-1,-,TRBJ2-7
CASSSDRRGYTF,TGTGCCAGCAGCTCGGACAGGAGGGGCTACACCTTC,TRBD1,TRBV7-2,-,TRBJ1-2